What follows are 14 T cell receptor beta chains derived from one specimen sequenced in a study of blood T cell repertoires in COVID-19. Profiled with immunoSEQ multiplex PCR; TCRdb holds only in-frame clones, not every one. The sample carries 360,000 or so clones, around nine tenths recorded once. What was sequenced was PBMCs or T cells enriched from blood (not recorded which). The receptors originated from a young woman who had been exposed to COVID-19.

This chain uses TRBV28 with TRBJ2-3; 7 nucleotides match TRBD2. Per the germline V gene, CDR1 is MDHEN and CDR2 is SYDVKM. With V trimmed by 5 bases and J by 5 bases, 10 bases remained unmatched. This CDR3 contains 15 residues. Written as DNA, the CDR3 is TGTGCCAGCAGTCCCCAGCGGGGACCACAAGATACGCAGTATTTT. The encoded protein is CASSPQRGPQDTQYF. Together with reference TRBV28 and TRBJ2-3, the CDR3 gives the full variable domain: DVKVTQSSRYLVKRTGEKVFLECVQDMDHENMFWYRQDPGLGLRLIYFSYDVKMKEKGDIPEGYSVSREKKERFSLILESASTNQTSMYLCASSPQRGPQDTQYFGPGTRLTVL.

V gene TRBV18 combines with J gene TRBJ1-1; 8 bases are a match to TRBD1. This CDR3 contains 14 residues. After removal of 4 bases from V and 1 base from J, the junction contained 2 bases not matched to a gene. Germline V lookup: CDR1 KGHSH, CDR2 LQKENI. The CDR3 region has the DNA TGTGCCAGCTCACTCCAGGGGGCGAACACTGAAGCTTTCTTT. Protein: CASSLQGANTEAFF.

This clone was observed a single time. DNA for the CDR3: TGTGCCAGCAGTTTCGGGAGGACCTACAATGAGCAGTTCTTC. It specifies CASSFGRTYNEQFF. V and J are TRBV2 and TRBJ2-1; TRBD2 matches 7 bases. The germline V gene encodes CDR1 SNHLY and CDR2 FYNNEI. V was clipped by 5 bases and J by 2 bases; unmatched bases: 3. CDR3 length equals 14 residues.

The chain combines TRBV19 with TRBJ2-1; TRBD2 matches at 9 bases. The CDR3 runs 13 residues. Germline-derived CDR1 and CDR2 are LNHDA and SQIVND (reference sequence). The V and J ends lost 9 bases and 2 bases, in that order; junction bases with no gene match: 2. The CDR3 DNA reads TGTGCCAGCGGGACTAGCCCCTACAATGAGCAGTTCTTC. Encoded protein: CASGTSPYNEQFF.

The CDR3 region has the DNA TGTGCCAGCAACCCCGATCGGGGGAGGAGGGTCTACGAGCAGTACTTC. Protein: CASNPDRGRRVYEQYF. This chain joins TRBV28 and TRBJ2-7; the D gene is possibly TRBD2 (6 bases). Per the germline V gene, CDR1 is MDHEN and CDR2 is SYDVKM. The CDR3 length is 16 residues. Trimming took off 7 bases at V and 3 bases at J, with 22 bases between the two ends.

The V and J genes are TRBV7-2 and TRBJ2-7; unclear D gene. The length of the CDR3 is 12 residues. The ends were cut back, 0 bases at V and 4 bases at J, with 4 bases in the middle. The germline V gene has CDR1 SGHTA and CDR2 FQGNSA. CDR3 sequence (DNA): TGTGCCAGCAGCTTAGCTCGGTACGAGCAGTACTTC. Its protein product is CASSLARYEQYF.

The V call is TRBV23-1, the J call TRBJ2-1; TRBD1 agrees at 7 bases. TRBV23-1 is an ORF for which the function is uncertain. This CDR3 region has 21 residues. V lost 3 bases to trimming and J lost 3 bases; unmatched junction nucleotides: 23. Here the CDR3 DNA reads TGCGCCAGCAGTCAGCACCTACGACAGGGCTGCTGGGGTAGAAACTACAATGAGCAGTTCTTC. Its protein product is CASSQHLRQGCWGRNYNEQFF.

The CDR3 DNA sequence: TGTGCCAGCAGCTTTAACAGGCCTGGCAATCAGCCCCAGCATTTT. This codes for CASSFNRPGNQPQHF. The rearrangement links TRBV13 to TRBJ1-5; TRBD1 might be the D (5 bases). Germline CDR1 is PRHDT and CDR2 is FYEKMQ (reference sequence). The CDR3 has 15 amino acids. The V and J ends lost 3 bases and 2 bases respectively, with 11 bases between them.

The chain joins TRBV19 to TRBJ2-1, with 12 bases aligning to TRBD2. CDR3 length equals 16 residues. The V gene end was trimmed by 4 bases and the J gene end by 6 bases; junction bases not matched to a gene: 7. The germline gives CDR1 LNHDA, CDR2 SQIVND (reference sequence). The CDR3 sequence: CASSSGLAGWSNEQFF. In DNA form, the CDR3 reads TGTGCCAGTAGTAGCGGACTAGCGGGATGGAGCAATGAGCAGTTCTTC.

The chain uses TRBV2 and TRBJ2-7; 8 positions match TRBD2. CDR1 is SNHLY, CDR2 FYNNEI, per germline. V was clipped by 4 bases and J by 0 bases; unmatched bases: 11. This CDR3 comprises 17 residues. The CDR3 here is CASSVPSAGAPSYEQYF. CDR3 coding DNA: TGTGCCAGCAGTGTCCCCTCAGCGGGAGCGCCCTCCTACGAGCAGTACTTC. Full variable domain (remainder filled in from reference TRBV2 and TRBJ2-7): EPEVTQTPSHQVTQMGQEVILRCVPISNHLYFYWYRQILGQKVEFLVSFYNNEISEKSEIFDDQFSVERPDGSNFTLKIRSTKLEDSAMYFCASSVPSAGAPSYEQYFGPGTRLTVT.

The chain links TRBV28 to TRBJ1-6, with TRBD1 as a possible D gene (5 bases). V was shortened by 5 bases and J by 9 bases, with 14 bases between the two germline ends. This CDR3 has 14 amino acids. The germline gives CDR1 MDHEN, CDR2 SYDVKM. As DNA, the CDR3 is TGTGCCAGCAGTCCGCCCGGGGGTAGTTCACCCCTCCACTTT. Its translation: CASSPPGGSSPLHF.

CDR3 in amino acids: CASSSRHRSDDYGYTF. Written as DNA, the CDR3 is TGTGCCAGCAGCTCACGACACCGTAGCGACGACTATGGCTACACCTTC. V and J are TRBV7-2 and TRBJ1-2; D ambiguous. The germline gives CDR1 SGHTA, CDR2 FQGNSA. The CDR3 covers 16 residues. V was clipped by 4 bases and J by 3 bases, with 18 bases between them.

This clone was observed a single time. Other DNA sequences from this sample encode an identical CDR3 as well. The CDR3 DNA sequence: TGTGCCAGCAGCCGGGACAGGAGCTCCTACGAGCAGTACTTC. This encodes CASSRDRSSYEQYF. The rearrangement links TRBV6-5 to TRBJ2-7; 8 bases are shared with TRBD1. V gave up 6 bases and J gave up 0 bases; unmatched junction bases: 4. CDR1 and CDR2 from the germline V gene are MNHEY and SVGAGI. This CDR3 is built from 14 residues.

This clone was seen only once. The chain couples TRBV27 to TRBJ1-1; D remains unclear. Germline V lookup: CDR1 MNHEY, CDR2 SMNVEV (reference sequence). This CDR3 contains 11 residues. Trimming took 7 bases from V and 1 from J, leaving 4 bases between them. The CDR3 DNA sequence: TGTGCCAGCAAGAGGAACACTGAAGCTTTCTTT. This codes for CASKRNTEAFF.